These 3 T cell receptor beta chains came from one sample sequenced in a study of cytomegalovirus exposure and HLA in healthy donors. The primer mix had 60 Vbeta and 13 Jbeta primers. Some clones are missing from TCRdb's copy, which holds only in-frame ones; the method was immunoSEQ multiplex PCR. The sample lists approximately 150,000 clones, roughly 73% occurring once. Source material: PBMCs. Receptors originate from a man between 18 and 35 years old in good health and CMV-seropositive.

This clone turned up a few times. The rearrangement uses TRBV7-8 and TRBJ2-7, with D possibly TRBD2 on 6 matching bases. The CDR3 runs 15 residues. Germline V CDR1 and CDR2: SGHVS, FQNEAQ. Trimming took off 1 base at V and 6 bases at J, with 16 bases between the two ends. The CDR3 is CASSLGGAPSREQYF. DNA for the CDR3: TGTGCCAGCAGCTTAGGCGGGGCCCCCTCCCGCGAGCAGTACTTC.

This clone has a handful of counts. The chain recombines TRBV5-1 with TRBJ1-5, with TRBD1 as a possible D gene (6 bases). This CDR3 contains 18 residues. Germline values: CDR1 SGHRS, CDR2 YFSETQ. With 0 bases removed from V and 4 bases from J, the gap between germline ends came to 20 bases. The CDR3 is CASSLAIVMRGGNQPQHF. Here the CDR3 DNA reads TGCGCCAGCAGCTTGGCCATAGTAATGAGGGGGGGAAATCAGCCCCAGCATTTT.

The J gene is TRBJ2-7, the V gene TRBV19; unclear D gene. V was cut by 0 bases and J by 2 bases, with 5 bases left in between. Per the germline V gene, CDR1 is LNHDA and CDR2 is SQIVND (reference sequence). The CDR3 is made up of 13 amino acids. CDR3 nucleotides: TGTGCCAGTAGTATAGATCCCACCTACGAGCAGTACTTC. Translation: CASSIDPTYEQYF.